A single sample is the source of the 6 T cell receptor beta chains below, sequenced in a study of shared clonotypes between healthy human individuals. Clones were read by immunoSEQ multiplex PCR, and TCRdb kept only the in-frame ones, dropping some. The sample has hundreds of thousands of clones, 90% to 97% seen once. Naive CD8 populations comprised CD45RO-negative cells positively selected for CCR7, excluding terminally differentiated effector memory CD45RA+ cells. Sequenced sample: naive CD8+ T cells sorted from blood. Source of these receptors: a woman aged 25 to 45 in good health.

Written as DNA, the CDR3 is TGTGCCAGCAGCCCTATGATCCGCTACGAGCAGTACTTC. It translates to CASSPMIRYEQYF. The gene calls are TRBV13 and TRBJ2-7; D is undetermined. Trimming pared 5 bases from V and 3 bases from J, leaving 11 bases between. The CDR3 has 13 amino acids. Germline lookup yields CDR1 PRHDT and CDR2 FYEKMQ (reference sequence). Combining the CDR3 with reference TRBV13 and TRBJ2-7 gives the whole variable domain AAGVIQSPRHLIKEKRETATLKCYPIPRHDTVYWYQQGPGQDPQFLISFYEKMQSDKGSIPDRFSAQQFSDYHSELNMSSLELGDSALYFCASSPMIRYEQYFGPGTRLTVT.

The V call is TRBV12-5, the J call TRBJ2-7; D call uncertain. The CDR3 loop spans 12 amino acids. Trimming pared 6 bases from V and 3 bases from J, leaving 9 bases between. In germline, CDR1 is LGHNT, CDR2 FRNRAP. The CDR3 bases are TGTGCTAGTGGCCAAACTTTCTACGAGCAGTACTTC. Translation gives CASGQTFYEQYF.

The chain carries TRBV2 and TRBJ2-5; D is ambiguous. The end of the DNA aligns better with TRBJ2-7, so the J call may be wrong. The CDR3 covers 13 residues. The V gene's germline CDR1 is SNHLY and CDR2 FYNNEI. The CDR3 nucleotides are TGTGCCAGTAGGCCCCCGGACTCCTACGAGCAGTACTTC. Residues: CASRPPDSYEQYF.

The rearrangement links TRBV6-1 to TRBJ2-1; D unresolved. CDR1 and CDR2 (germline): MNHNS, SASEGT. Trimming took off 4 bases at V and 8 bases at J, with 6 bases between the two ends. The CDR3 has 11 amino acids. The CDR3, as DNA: TGTGCCAGCAGTGTTGGTTATGAGCAGTTCTTC. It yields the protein CASSVGYEQFF.

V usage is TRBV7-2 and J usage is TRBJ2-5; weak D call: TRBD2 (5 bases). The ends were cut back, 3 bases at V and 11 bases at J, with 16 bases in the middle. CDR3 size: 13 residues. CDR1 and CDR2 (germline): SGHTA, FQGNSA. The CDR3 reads CASSFGGGVEQYF. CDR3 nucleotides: TGTGCCAGCAGCTTTGGAGGCGGAGTGGAGCAGTACTTC.

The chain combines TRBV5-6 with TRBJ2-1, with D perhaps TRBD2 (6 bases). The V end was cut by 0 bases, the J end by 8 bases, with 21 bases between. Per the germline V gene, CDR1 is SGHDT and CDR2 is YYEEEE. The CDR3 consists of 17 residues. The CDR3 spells CASSLEEGFTSNYEQFF. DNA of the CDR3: TGTGCCAGCAGCTTGGAGGAGGGTTTCACTAGTAACTATGAGCAGTTCTTC. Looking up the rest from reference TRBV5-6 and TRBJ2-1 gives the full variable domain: DAGVTQSPTHLIKTRGQQVTLRCSPKSGHDTVSWYQQALGQGPQFIFQYYEEEERQRGNFPDRFSGHQFPNYSSELNVNALLLGDSALYLCASSLEEGFTSNYEQFFGPGTRLTVL.